This T cell receptor (beta chain) stems from a study of T cell responses to AZD1222 COVID-19 vaccine. Looking at the study overall: Researchers grouped second doses given at about 4 or about 12 weeks into one pool.

Study-wide results and limits: Possibly, clonal diversity was underestimated; donors were largely white British and included more females. Reports indicate that nearly half of spike-specific TCRs are directed at unmutated variant regions.

This clone was seen a handful of times. Its antigen is undetermined. The CDR3 totals 14 residues. Clones were read by immunoSEQ multiplex PCR, and TCRdb kept only the in-frame ones, dropping some. The table includes 180,000 or so clones, 90% to 95% detected once. The source is an adult in good health. The chain uses TRBV21-1 and TRBJ2-7; no DNA check was done on the table's D call, TRBD1. TRBV21-1 is reported as a pseudogene. Source: peripheral blood, taken on day 0 of AZD1222 vaccination. CDR3 amino acids: CASTTKTGVYEQYF. CDR3 nucleotides: TGTGCCAGCACCACTAAGACAGGGGTGTACGAGCAGTACTTC.